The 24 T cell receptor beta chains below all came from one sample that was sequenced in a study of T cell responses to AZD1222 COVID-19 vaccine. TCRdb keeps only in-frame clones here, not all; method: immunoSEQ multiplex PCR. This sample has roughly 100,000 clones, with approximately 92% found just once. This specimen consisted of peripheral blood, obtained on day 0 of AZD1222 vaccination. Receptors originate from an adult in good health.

The CDR3 reads CASRRDPSGNTIYF. CDR3 coding DNA: TGTGCCAGCCGGAGGGACCCCTCTGGAAACACCATATATTTT. The rearrangement links TRBV28 to TRBJ1-3, with D possibly being TRBD1 (5 bases). The CDR3 covers 14 residues. V shed 8 bases and J shed 0 bases, with 11 bases lying between them. Germline values: CDR1 MDHEN, CDR2 SYDVKM.

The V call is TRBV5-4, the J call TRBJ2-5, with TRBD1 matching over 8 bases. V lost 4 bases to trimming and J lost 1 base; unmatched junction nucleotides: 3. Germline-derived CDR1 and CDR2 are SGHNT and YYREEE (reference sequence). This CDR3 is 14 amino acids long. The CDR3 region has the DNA TGTGCCAGCAGCAGGGGACAGGCCCAAGAGACCCAGTACTTC. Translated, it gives CASSRGQAQETQYF.

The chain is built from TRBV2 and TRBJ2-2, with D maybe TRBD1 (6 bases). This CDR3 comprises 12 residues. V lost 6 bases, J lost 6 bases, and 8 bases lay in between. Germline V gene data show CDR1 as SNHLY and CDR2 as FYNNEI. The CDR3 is CASRAGAGELFF. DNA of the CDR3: TGTGCCAGCAGGGCAGGGGCCGGGGAGCTGTTTTTT.

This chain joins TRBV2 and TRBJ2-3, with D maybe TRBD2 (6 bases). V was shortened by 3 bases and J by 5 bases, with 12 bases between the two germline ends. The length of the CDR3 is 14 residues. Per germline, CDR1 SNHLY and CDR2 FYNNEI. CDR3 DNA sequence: TGTGCCAGCAGTGAGGGCGGGAAGGGAGATACGCAGTATTTT. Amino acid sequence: CASSEGGKGDTQYF.

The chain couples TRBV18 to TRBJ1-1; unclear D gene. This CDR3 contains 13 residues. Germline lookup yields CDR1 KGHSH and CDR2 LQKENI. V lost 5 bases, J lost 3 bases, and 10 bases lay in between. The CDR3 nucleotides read TGTGCCAGCTCAGGGGATGTGGACACTGAAGCTTTCTTT. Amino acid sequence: CASSGDVDTEAFF.

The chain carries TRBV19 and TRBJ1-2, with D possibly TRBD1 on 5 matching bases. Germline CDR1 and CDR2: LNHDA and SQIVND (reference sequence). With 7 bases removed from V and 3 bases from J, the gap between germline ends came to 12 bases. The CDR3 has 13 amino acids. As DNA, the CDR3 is TGTGCCAGTAACCGGGACGGAGACTATGGCTACACCTTC. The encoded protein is CASNRDGDYGYTF.

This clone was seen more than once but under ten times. The CDR3 loop is CASSLRDGDSPLHF. The CDR3 DNA is TGTGCCAGCAGTTTAAGGGACGGGGATTCACCCCTCCACTTT. This chain joins TRBV27 and TRBJ1-6, with D possibly matching TRBD1 (5 bases). Germline values: CDR1 MNHEY, CDR2 SMNVEV (reference sequence). V dropped 2 bases and J dropped 8 bases, with 10 bases sitting between them. The CDR3 covers 14 residues.

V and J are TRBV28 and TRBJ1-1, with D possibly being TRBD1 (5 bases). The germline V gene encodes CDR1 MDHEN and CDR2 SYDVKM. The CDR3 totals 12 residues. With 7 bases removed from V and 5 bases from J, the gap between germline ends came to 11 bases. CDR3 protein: CASTAWGTEAFF. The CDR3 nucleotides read TGTGCCAGCACGGCCTGGGGGACTGAAGCTTTCTTT.

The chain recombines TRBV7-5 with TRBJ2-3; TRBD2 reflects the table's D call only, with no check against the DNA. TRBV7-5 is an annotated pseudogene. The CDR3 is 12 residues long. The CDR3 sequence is CVRSYSEGTQYF. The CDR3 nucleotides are TGTGTCAGAAGCTATAGCGAGGGTACGCAGTATTTT.

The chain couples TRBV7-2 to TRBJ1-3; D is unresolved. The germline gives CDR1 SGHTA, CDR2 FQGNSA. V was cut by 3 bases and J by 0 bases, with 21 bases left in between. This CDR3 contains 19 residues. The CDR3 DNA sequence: TGTGCCAGCAGCTTCCAGACGGTCTACTCCTTGAGCTCTGGAAACACCATATATTTT. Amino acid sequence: CASSFQTVYSLSSGNTIYF.

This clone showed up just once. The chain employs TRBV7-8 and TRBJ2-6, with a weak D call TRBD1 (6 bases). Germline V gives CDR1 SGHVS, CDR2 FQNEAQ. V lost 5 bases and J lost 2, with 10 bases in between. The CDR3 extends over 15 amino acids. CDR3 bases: TGTGCCAGCAGCCCCCAGGGGACTGGGGCCAACGTCCTGACTTTC. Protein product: CASSPQGTGANVLTF.

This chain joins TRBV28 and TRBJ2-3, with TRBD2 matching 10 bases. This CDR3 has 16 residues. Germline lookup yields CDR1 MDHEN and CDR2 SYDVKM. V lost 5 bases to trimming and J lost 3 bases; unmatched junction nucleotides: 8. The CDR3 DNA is TGTGCCAGCAGTCCCCAGACTAGCGGGTTTACAGATACGCAGTATTTT. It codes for CASSPQTSGFTDTQYF. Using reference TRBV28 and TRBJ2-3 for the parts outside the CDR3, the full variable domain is DVKVTQSSRYLVKRTGEKVFLECVQDMDHENMFWYRQDPGLGLRLIYFSYDVKMKEKGDIPEGYSVSREKKERFSLILESASTNQTSMYLCASSPQTSGFTDTQYFGPGTRLTVL.

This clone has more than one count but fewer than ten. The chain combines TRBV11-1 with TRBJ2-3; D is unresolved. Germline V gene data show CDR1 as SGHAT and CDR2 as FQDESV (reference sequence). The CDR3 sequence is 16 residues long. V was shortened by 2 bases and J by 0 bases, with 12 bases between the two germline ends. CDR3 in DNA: TGTGCCAGCAGCTTATTGGGGTCGTCGAGCACAGATACGCAGTATTTT. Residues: CASSLLGSSSTDTQYF. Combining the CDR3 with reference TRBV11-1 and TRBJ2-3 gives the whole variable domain EAEVAQSPRYKITEKSQAVAFWCDPISGHATLYWYRQILGQGPELLVQFQDESVVDDSQLPKDRFSAERLKGVDSTLKIQPAELGDSAMYLCASSLLGSSSTDTQYFGPGTRLTVL.

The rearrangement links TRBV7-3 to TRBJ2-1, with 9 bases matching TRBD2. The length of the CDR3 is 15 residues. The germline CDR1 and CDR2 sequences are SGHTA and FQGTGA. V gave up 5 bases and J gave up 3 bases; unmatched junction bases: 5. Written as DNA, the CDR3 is TGTGCCAGCAGCCCCGTAGCGGGAGTCTACAATGAGCAGTTCTTC. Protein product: CASSPVAGVYNEQFF.

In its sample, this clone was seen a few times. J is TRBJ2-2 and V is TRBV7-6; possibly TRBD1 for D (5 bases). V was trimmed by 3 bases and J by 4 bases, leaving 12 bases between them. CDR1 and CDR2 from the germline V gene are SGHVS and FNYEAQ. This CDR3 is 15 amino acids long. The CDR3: CASSFYRGGTGELFF. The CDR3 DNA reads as TGTGCCAGCAGCTTTTATAGGGGCGGCACCGGGGAGCTGTTTTTT.

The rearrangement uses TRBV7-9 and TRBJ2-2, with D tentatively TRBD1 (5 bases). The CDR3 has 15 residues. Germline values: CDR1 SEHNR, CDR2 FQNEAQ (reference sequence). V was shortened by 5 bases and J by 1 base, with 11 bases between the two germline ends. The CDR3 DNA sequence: TGTGCCAGCAGCGCCTTAGGGGAGAACACCGGGGAGCTGTTTTTT. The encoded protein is CASSALGENTGELFF.

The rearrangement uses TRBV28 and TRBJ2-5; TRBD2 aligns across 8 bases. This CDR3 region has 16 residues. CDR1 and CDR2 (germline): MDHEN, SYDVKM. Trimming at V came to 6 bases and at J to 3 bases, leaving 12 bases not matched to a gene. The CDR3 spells CASRIPGTRRKETQYF. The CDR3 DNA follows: TGTGCCAGCAGAATCCCCGGGACTAGACGGAAAGAGACCCAGTACTTC.

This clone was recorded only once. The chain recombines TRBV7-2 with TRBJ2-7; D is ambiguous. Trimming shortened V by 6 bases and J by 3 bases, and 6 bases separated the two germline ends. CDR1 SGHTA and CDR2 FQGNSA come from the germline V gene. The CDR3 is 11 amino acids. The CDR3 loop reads CASSPNYEQYF. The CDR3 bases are TGTGCCAGCAGTCCTAACTACGAGCAGTACTTC.

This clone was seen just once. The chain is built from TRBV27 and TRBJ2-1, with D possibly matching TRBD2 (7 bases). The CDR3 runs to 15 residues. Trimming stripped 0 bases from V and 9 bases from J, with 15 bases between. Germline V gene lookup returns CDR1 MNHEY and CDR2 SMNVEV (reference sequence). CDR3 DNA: TGTGCCAGCAGTTTATCAGGGTTTGGGGGGGCTGAGCAGTTCTTC. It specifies CASSLSGFGGAEQFF.

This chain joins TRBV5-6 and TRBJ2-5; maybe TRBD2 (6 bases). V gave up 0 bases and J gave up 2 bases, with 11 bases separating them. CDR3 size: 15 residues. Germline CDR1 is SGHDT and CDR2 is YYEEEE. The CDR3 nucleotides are TGTGCCAGCAGCTTGGCCCGGGGAGGACAAGAGACCCAGTACTTC. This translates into CASSLARGGQETQYF.

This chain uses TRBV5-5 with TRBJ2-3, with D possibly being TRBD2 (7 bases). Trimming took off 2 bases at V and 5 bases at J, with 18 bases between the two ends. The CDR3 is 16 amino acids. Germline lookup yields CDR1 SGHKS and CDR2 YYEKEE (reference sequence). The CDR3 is CASSFLVGGTKDTQYF. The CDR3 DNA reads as TGTGCCAGCAGCTTCCTCGTGGGGGGGACAAAAGATACGCAGTATTTT.

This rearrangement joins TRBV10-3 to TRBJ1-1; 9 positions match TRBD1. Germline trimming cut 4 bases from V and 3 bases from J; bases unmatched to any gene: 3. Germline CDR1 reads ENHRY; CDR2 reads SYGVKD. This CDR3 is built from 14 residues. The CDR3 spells CAISGRQGDTEAFF. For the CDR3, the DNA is TGTGCCATCAGTGGAAGACAGGGGGACACTGAAGCTTTCTTT.

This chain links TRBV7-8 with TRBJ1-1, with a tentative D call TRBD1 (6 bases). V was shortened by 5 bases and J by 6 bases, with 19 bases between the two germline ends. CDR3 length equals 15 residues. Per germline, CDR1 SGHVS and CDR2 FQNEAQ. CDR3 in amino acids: CASSPRDNASPEAFF. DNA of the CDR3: TGTGCCAGCAGCCCGCGGGACAATGCCAGCCCTGAAGCTTTCTTT. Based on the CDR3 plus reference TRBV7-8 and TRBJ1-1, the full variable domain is GAGVSQSPRYKVAKRGQDVALRCDPISGHVSLFWYQQALGQGPEFLTYFQNEAQLDKSGLPSDRFFAERPEGSVSTLKIQRTQQEDSAVYLCASSPRDNASPEAFFGQGTRLTVV.

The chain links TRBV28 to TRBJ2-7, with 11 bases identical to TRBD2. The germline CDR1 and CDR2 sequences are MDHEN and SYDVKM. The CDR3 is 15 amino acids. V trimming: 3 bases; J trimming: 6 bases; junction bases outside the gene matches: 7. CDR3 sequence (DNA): TGTGCCAGCAGTTTCTTTAGCGGGAGGGCCTCCGAGCAGTACTTC. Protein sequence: CASSFFSGRASEQYF.